The rows below give T cell receptor beta chains drawn from one sample of a study of T cell repertoires in ileal Crohn's disease. Sequenced by immunoSEQ multiplex PCR; TCRdb stores in-frame clones only, minus some. Among approximately 27,000 clones, around 80% were seen once, and the ten largest hold 5.5% to 7%. The specimen was ileal tissue. These TCRs come from an adult with Crohn's disease. Each CDR3 is given with its conserved first and last residue. A D gene is named only where the DNA matches it firmly. The listing skips clone size in some rows; elsewhere it reads once, few, many or a size class.

J gene	V gene	D gene	clone size	CDR3 protein	CDR3 DNA
TRBJ2-5	TRBV15	-	-	CATSRDISGQETQYF	TGTGCCACCAGCAGAGATATAAGCGGACAAGAGACCCAGTACTTC
TRBJ1-6	TRBV7-9	-	-	CASSKLSGTSMSPLHF	TGTGCCAGCAGCAAACTGTCCGGGACAAGCATGTCACCCCTCCACTTT
TRBJ1-2	TRBV4-1	-	-	CASNPNRFSYGYTF	TGCGCCAGCAACCCAAACAGGTTCTCCTATGGCTACACCTTC
TRBJ2-7	TRBV18	-	once	CASSRGLNYEQYF	TGTGCCAGCTCACGAGGACTTAACTACGAGCAGTACTTC
TRBJ1-4	TRBV5-1	TRBD1	-	CASSRGSGGITNEKLFF	TGCGCCAGCAGCCGGGGCTCAGGGGGTATAACTAATGAAAAACTGTTTTTT
TRBJ1-3	TRBV4-1	-	-	CASSQDRQVNSGNTIYF	TGCGCCAGCAGCCAAGATCGTCAGGTCAACTCTGGAAACACCATATATTTT
TRBJ1-2	TRBV7-9	TRBD1	-	CASSLAGQGLGGYTF	TGTGCCAGCAGCTTAGCGGGACAGGGGCTTGGTGGCTACACCTTC
TRBJ2-7	TRBV7-9	-	-	CASRDSRGPYEQYF	TGTGCCAGCAGGGATTCCAGGGGCCCCTACGAGCAGTACTTC
TRBJ2-2	TRBV7-9	TRBD1	-	CASSVTGGRTGELFF	TGTGCCAGCAGCGTAACAGGGGGACGGACCGGGGAGCTGTTTTTT
TRBJ2-5	TRBV6-8	-	-	CASSYNDSQETQYF	TGTGCCAGCAGTTACAATGACAGCCAAGAGACCCAGTACTTC
TRBJ1-3	TRBV4-1	-	-	CASSPDFGNTIYF	TGCGCCAGCAGCCCGGACTTCGGAAACACCATATATTTT
TRBJ1-6	TRBV9	TRBD1	-	CASSRQGANSPLHF	TGTGCCAGCAGCCGACAGGGGGCGAATTCACCCCTCCACTTT
TRBJ2-7	TRBV6-5	-	-	CASSFRGFSYEQYF	TGTGCCAGCAGTTTCAGGGGTTTCAGTTACGAGCAGTACTTC
TRBJ2-5	TRBV6-1	-	once	CASRRGGKETQYF	TGTGCCAGCAGGAGGGGGGGGAAAGAGACCCAGTACTTC
TRBJ2-1	TRBV9	-	-	CASSVAWGGLNEQFF	TGTGCCAGCAGCGTAGCATGGGGGGGGCTAAATGAGCAGTTCTTC
TRBJ1-1	TRBV7-2	-	once	CASSRTLNTEAFF	TGTGCCAGCAGCAGGACACTGAACACTGAAGCTTTCTTT
TRBJ2-1	TRBV18	TRBD2	-	CASSPPPGRGVYNEQFF	TGTGCCAGCTCACCCCCCCCGGGCCGGGGGGTCTACAATGAGCAGTTCTTC
TRBJ1-5	TRBV6-5	TRBD1	-	CASSPDRGWSQPQHF	TGTGCCAGCAGTCCGGACAGGGGTTGGTCTCAGCCCCAGCATTTT
TRBJ2-7	TRBV7-9	-	-	CASSSGSIYEQYF	TGTGCCAGCAGTTCCGGGAGTATCTACGAGCAGTACTTC
TRBJ1-2	TRBV5-1	-	-	CASSYQGDGYTF	TGCGCCAGCAGCTACCAGGGTGATGGCTACACCTTC
TRBJ2-3	TRBV5-6	-	few	CASSVYRFADTQYF	TGTGCCAGCAGCGTTTACAGGTTCGCAGATACGCAGTATTTT
TRBJ2-3	TRBV5-6	TRBD2	-	CASSKLAGGVTDTQYF	TGTGCCAGCAGCAAACTAGCGGGCGGGGTAACAGATACGCAGTATTTT
TRBJ2-7	TRBV5-6	-	-	CASSLAWGNSYEQYF	TGTGCCAGCAGCTTGGCCTGGGGCAACTCCTACGAGCAGTACTTC
TRBJ2-7	TRBV7-8	TRBD2	-	CASSWTSTTYEQYF	TGTGCCAGCAGCTGGACTAGCACGACCTACGAGCAGTACTTC
TRBJ2-7	TRBV19	-	-	CASSMRQNYEQYF	TGTGCCAGTAGTATGCGACAGAACTACGAGCAGTACTTC
TRBJ2-1	TRBV5-1	-	-	CASSQNNNEQFF	TGCGCCAGCAGCCAAAACAACAATGAGCAGTTCTTC
TRBJ1-6	TRBV27	-	-	CASSFRPGAGSNRLHF	TGTGCCAGCAGTTTTCGGCCGGGAGCAGGATCCAATAGGCTCCACTTT
TRBJ1-2	TRBV27	TRBD1	-	CASKDRGRNYGYTF	TGTGCCAGCAAGGACAGGGGGCGCAACTATGGCTACACCTTC
TRBJ2-7	TRBV27	TRBD1	-	CASSISPGQGWKQYF	TGTGCCAGCAGCATATCTCCGGGACAGGGTTGGAAGCAGTACTTC
TRBJ1-2	TRBV2	-	-	CASSEPPGRSYTF	TGTGCCAGCAGTGAACCGCCTGGGAGGAGCTACACCTTC
TRBJ1-5	TRBV6-5	TRBD1	-	CASSTGVAQPQHF	TGTGCCAGCAGTACAGGGGTGGCTCAGCCCCAGCATTTT
TRBJ2-7	TRBV5-6	TRBD1	-	CASSRWTGKGFYEQYF	TGTGCCAGCAGCCGTTGGACAGGGAAAGGTTTCTACGAGCAGTACTTC
TRBJ2-6	TRBV5-1	-	-	CASSLSEPGANVLTF	TGCGCCAGCAGCCTAAGTGAACCTGGGGCCAACGTCCTGACTTTC
TRBJ1-1	TRBV7-2	-	-	CASSLGGLNTEAFF	TGTGCCAGCAGCTTAGGGGGGCTAAACACTGAAGCTTTCTTT
TRBJ2-5	TRBV9	-	-	CASSVAQGYQETQYF	TGTGCCAGCAGCGTAGCTCAGGGGTACCAAGAGACCCAGTACTTC
TRBJ1-1	TRBV5-4	-	-	CASSFGGTEAFF	TGTGCCAGCAGCTTCGGGGGCACTGAAGCTTTCTTT
TRBJ1-4	TRBV7-2	TRBD1	-	CASSRTGATNEKLFF	TGTGCCAGCAGCCGGACAGGGGCAACTAATGAAAAACTGTTTTTT
TRBJ2-7	TRBV6-1	TRBD2	-	CGSGVQYGEQYF	TGTGGTAGCGGGGTGCAGTATGGTGAGCAGTACTTC
TRBJ2-1	TRBV18	-	-	CASSPGRGTYNEQFF	TGTGCCAGCTCACCCGGCAGGGGCACCTACAATGAGCAGTTCTTC
TRBJ1-5	TRBV6-6	-	-	CASSPRNGRGDQPQHF	TGTGCCAGCAGCCCCCGGAATGGCAGGGGCGATCAGCCCCAGCATTTT
TRBJ1-4	TRBV18	-	-	CASSEQSQPDEKLFF	TGTGCCAGCTCAGAACAGAGCCAGCCCGATGAAAAACTGTTTTTT
TRBJ2-3	TRBV6-1	-	-	CASSPVRDTDTQYF	TGTGCCAGCAGTCCCGTCAGGGACACAGATACGCAGTATTTT
TRBJ2-3	TRBV19	-	-	CASSIGQADTQYF	TGTGCCAGTAGTATAGGGCAGGCAGATACGCAGTATTTT
TRBJ1-5	TRBV5-1	-	-	CASSPTDRSNQPQHF	TGCGCCAGCAGCCCGACGGACAGATCGAATCAGCCCCAGCATTTT
TRBJ2-3	TRBV5-1	-	few	CASSLVPGGTDTQYF	TGCGCCAGCAGCTTGGTGCCGGGGGGCACAGATACGCAGTATTTT
TRBJ2-1	TRBV6-6	TRBD1	-	CASSRTGVGYNEQFF	TGTGCCAGCAGTCGGACAGGGGTTGGCTACAATGAGCAGTTCTTC
TRBJ1-1	TRBV4-3	-	-	CASSQVSWEAEAFF	TGCGCCAGCAGCCAAGTTTCGTGGGAGGCTGAAGCTTTCTTT
TRBJ2-7	TRBV4-1	TRBD1	-	CASSQGSGTVYEQYF	TGCGCCAGCAGCCAAGGTTCCGGGACAGTATACGAGCAGTACTTC